This passage covers 21 T cell receptor beta chains from one sample sequenced in a study of blood T cell repertoires in COVID-19. Sequencing used immunoSEQ multiplex PCR; TCRdb keeps in-frame clones, though not all of them. The profile covers about 200,000 clones, with around four fifths appearing a single time and about 0.91% taken by the ten largest. Sequencing was carried out using peripheral blood. The source is a man in his fifties or sixties with COVID-19, enrolled during active disease.

The rearrangement uses TRBV6-2 or TRBV6-3 and TRBJ1-2; D remains unclear. Looked up from germline, CDR1 is MNHEY and CDR2 is SVGEGT. V gave up 4 bases and J gave up 2 bases, with 14 bases separating them. This CDR3 has 15 amino acids. The CDR3 sequence is CASSSRGIWNYGYTF. The CDR3 DNA sequence: TGTGCCAGCAGTTCACGGGGAATTTGGAACTATGGCTACACCTTC.

V and J are TRBV4-2 and TRBJ1-3, with 9 positions matching TRBD1. Trimming took 0 bases from V and 0 from J; bases not matched to a gene: 9. Germline V gives CDR1 LGHNA, CDR2 YNFKEQ. This CDR3 is built from 19 residues. The CDR3 sequence is CASSQDSGQGVFSGNTIYF. The CDR3 nucleotides are TGTGCCAGCAGCCAAGATTCGGGACAGGGAGTTTTCTCTGGAAACACCATATATTTT.

For the CDR3, the DNA is TGTGCCAGCAGCCAACAGCAGGGCACTGAAGCTTTCTTT. Protein product: CASSQQQGTEAFF. The V and J genes are TRBV7-2 and TRBJ1-1; D might be TRBD1 (5 bases). The CDR3 runs to 13 residues. From germline, CDR1 is SGHTA and CDR2 FQGNSA. Trimming shortened V by 5 bases and J by 4 bases, and 11 bases separated the two germline ends.

This clone was detected only once. V and J are TRBV7-2 and TRBJ1-6; 8 bases map to TRBD1. The V gene's germline CDR1 is SGHTA and CDR2 FQGNSA. There are 17 residues in the CDR3. The trim removed 4 bases at V and 4 bases at J, leaving 9 bases unmatched. CDR3: CASSSRQGPSYNSPLHF. The CDR3 DNA reads as TGTGCCAGCAGCTCCCGACAGGGGCCCTCTTATAATTCACCCCTCCACTTT.

The rearrangement links TRBV6-2 or TRBV6-3 to TRBJ1-5; D perhaps matches TRBD1 (6 bases). The CDR3 extends over 16 amino acids. Germline values: CDR1 MNHEY, CDR2 SVGEGT. With 5 bases removed from V and 0 bases from J, the gap between germline ends came to 14 bases. CDR3 residues: CASSEQGRGSNQPQHF. The CDR3 nucleotides are TGTGCCAGCAGTGAGCAGGGGAGGGGTAGCAATCAGCCCCAGCATTTT.

CDR3 nucleotide sequence: TGCGCCAGCAGCCGGCCAGGGGGAAACACTGAAGCTTTCTTT. This sequence encodes CASSRPGGNTEAFF. The genes are TRBV4-1 and TRBJ1-1, with TRBD1 matching over 7 bases. Trimming at V came to 4 bases and at J to 2 bases, leaving 4 bases not matched to a gene. Germline CDR1 is MGHRA and CDR2 is YSYEKL. There are 14 residues in the CDR3.

The chain links TRBV30 to TRBJ1-1; TRBD1 might be the D (5 bases). The CDR3 has 11 residues. Between the trimmed V and J ends, which lost 2 bases and 11 bases, there was a span of 12 bases. Germline values: CDR1 GTSNPN, CDR2 SVGIG (reference sequence). As DNA, the CDR3 is TGTGCCTGGAGTACCGGTGGGGGGGCTTTCTTT. Encoded protein: CAWSTGGGAFF.

The chain links TRBV9 to TRBJ1-1; possibly TRBD1 for D (5 bases). CDR1 SGDLS and CDR2 YYNGEE come from the germline V gene. Trimming took off 0 bases at V and 4 bases at J, with 10 bases between the two ends. The CDR3 loop spans 14 amino acids. CDR3 loop: CASSVGQSVTEAFF. CDR3 nucleotides: TGTGCCAGCAGCGTAGGACAGTCGGTCACTGAAGCTTTCTTT.

The CDR3 sequence: CASSTGGTNYGYTF. The CDR3 nucleotides are TGCGCCAGCTCGACAGGGGGAACTAACTATGGCTACACCTTC. V gene TRBV5-1 combines with J gene TRBJ1-2; 9 bases match TRBD1. The germline V gene has CDR1 SGHRS and CDR2 YFSETQ. V was pared by 7 bases and J by 0 bases, with 4 bases of the junction left unmatched. This CDR3 has 14 amino acids.

The genes are TRBV5-6 and TRBJ2-7, with a weak D call TRBD2 (6 bases). V lost 0 bases and J 4 bases, leaving 11 bases between the germline ends. The CDR3 has 14 residues. Per the germline V gene, CDR1 is SGHDT and CDR2 is YYEEEE. The CDR3 region is CASSLGVGRYEQYF. In nucleotides, the CDR3 is TGTGCCAGCAGCTTGGGGGTCGGGAGATACGAGCAGTACTTC.

This clone is a singleton in its sample. The genes are TRBV24-1 and TRBJ2-1; TRBD2 matches 12 bases. CDR1 and CDR2 from the germline V gene are KGHDR and SFDVKD. The junction had 13 bases not matched to a gene; V was cut back by 6 bases and J by 8 bases. This CDR3 is built from 17 residues. CDR3 coding DNA: TGTGCCACCAGTCCCAGGACTAGCGGGATGGGTACGGATGAGCAGTTCTTC. Residues: CATSPRTSGMGTDEQFF.

The chain recombines TRBV24-1 with TRBJ2-7; 8 bases line up with TRBD1. Germline V CDR1 and CDR2: KGHDR, SFDVKD. CDR3 length equals 15 residues. The V and J ends lost 3 bases and 4 bases, in that order; junction bases with no gene match: 7. The CDR3 coding sequence is TGTGCCACCAGTGATGTCGGACAGGGAATGTACGAGCAGTACTTC. Protein: CATSDVGQGMYEQYF.

The chain employs TRBV9 and TRBJ1-2; no firm D call. CDR1 and CDR2 from the germline V gene are SGDLS and YYNGEE. Trimming shortened V by 0 bases and J by 0 bases, and 9 bases separated the two germline ends. The CDR3 covers 15 residues. The CDR3 DNA reads TGTGCCAGCAGCGTAGGGCAGGTCACTAACTATGGCTACACCTTC. Its translation: CASSVGQVTNYGYTF. Full variable domain (rest looked up from reference TRBV9 and TRBJ1-2): DSGVTQTPKHLITATGQRVTLRCSPRSGDLSVYWYQQSLDQGLQFLIQYYNGEERAKGNILERFSAQQFPDLHSELNLSSLELGDSALYFCASSVGQVTNYGYTFGSGTRLTVV.

With respect to this clone: At one end the junction does not follow the germline gene, possibly because of a read error. The chain combines TRBV24-1 with TRBJ1-2; perhaps TRBD1 as D (5 bases). The CDR3 runs 14 residues. Germline CDR1 is KGHDR and CDR2 is SFDVKD. This CDR3 is CATSALTVNYGYTF. DNA of the CDR3: TGTGCCACCAGTGCTTTGACAGTGAACTATGGCTACACCTTC.

The rearrangement uses TRBV19 and TRBJ1-2; tentative D call: TRBD1 (6 bases). Trimming shortened V by 5 bases and J by 2 bases, and 15 bases separated the two germline ends. The CDR3 extends over 15 amino acids. Germline V gene lookup returns CDR1 LNHDA and CDR2 SQIVND (reference sequence). This chain's CDR3 is CASSARGTGNYGYTF. CDR3 bases: TGTGCCAGTAGTGCTAGGGGAACAGGGAACTATGGCTACACCTTC. The complete variable domain, with remaining parts taken from reference TRBV19 and TRBJ1-2, reads DGGITQSPKYLFRKEGQNVTLSCEQNLNHDAMYWYRQDPGQGLRLIYYSQIVNDFQKGDIAEGYSVSREKKESFPLTVTSAQKNPTAFYLCASSARGTGNYGYTFGSGTRLTVV.

Of note for this clone: Other DNA sequences within the sample encode an identical CDR3. The V call is TRBV7-2, the J call TRBJ1-1, with unresolved D. This CDR3 is built from 11 residues. V lost 5 bases, J lost 3 bases, and 4 bases lay in between. Germline CDR1 is SGHTA and CDR2 is FQGNSA. CDR3 coding DNA: TGTGCCAGCAGCCCCTACACTGAAGCTTTCTTT. Translation gives CASSPYTEAFF.

The J gene is TRBJ2-7, the V gene TRBV15; 10 bases map to TRBD2. Germline V lookup: CDR1 LNHNV, CDR2 YYDKDF (reference sequence). After removal of 3 bases from V and 7 bases from J, the junction contained 15 bases not matched to a gene. The CDR3 sequence is 17 residues long. The CDR3 DNA reads TGTGCCACCAGCAGGGTAGCGGGAGGAGGAAGGGCGAGTGAGCAGTACTTC. It codes for CATSRVAGGGRASEQYF. Variable domain in full (rest from reference TRBV15 and TRBJ2-7): DAMVIQNPRYQVTQFGKPVTLSCSQTLNHNVMYWYQQKSSQAPKLLFHYYDKDFNNEADTPDNFQSRRPNTSFCFLDIRSPGLGDTAMYLCATSRVAGGGRASEQYFGPGTRLTVT.

This chain joins TRBV9 and TRBJ2-1; 7 bases line up with TRBD1. CDR1 SGDLS and CDR2 YYNGEE come from the germline V gene. After removal of 4 bases from V and 3 bases from J, the junction contained 10 bases not matched to a gene. The length of the CDR3 is 16 residues. This CDR3 reads CASSQTGTVYYNEQFF. The DNA for the CDR3 is TGTGCCAGCAGCCAGACCGGGACAGTTTACTACAATGAGCAGTTCTTC.

The J gene is TRBJ1-2, the V gene TRBV28, with TRBD1 identical over 7 bases. Trimming at V came to 2 bases and at J to 4 bases, leaving 7 bases not matched to a gene. Looked up from germline, CDR1 is MDHEN and CDR2 is SYDVKM. The length of the CDR3 is 15 residues. CDR3 protein: CASSLRDSDLYGYTF. The CDR3 DNA reads as TGTGCCAGCAGTTTACGGGACAGCGACCTCTATGGCTACACCTTC.

The gene calls are TRBV6-5 and TRBJ1-6, with D hard to call. Germline CDR1 is MNHEY and CDR2 is SVGAGI. The CDR3 runs 12 residues. Deletions cut 6 bases from V and 12 bases from J, with 12 bases between. The CDR3 is CASSDLGRPLHF. The CDR3 nucleotides are TGTGCCAGCAGCGACTTAGGTCGACCCCTCCACTTT.

V and J are TRBV13 and TRBJ2-5, with 16 positions matching TRBD2. The CDR3 is made up of 17 amino acids. Losses at the gene ends were 5 bases for V and 5 bases for J; bases not matched to a gene: 8. Germline values: CDR1 PRHDT, CDR2 FYEKMQ (reference sequence). The CDR3 nucleotides read TGTGCCAGCAGCCCCCGGGGACTAGCGGGAGGGGGGGAGACCCAGTACTTC. This gives the protein CASSPRGLAGGGETQYF.